This T cell receptor (beta chain) was obtained from a study of technical replicates of blood from four donors. This clone has only one observation. Clones were read by immunoSEQ multiplex PCR, and TCRdb kept only the in-frame ones, dropping some. Of about 89,000 clones listed, about 94% are singletons. The CDR3 is 15 residues long. This chain uses TRBV12-1 with TRBJ2-1; TRBD2 is the table's D call and was not checked against the DNA. TRBV12-1 is a pseudogene. The receptor was derived from a human donor in good health. Sequencing was performed on T cells isolated from PBMCs. CDR3 residues: CASSVLVRANNEQFF. In DNA form, the CDR3 reads TGTGCCAGCAGCGTACTAGTTAGGGCAAACAATGAGCAGTTCTTC.